This T cell receptor beta chain came from a study of OX40 agonist ivuxolimab in advanced cancers. Study background: Enrolled patients in dose escalation had cancers that were hepatocellular carcinoma, melanoma, renal cell or head and neck cancer. Cohort: 82.7% men, mean age approximately 66, aged roughly 23 to 79. Findings and caveats of the study: At doses 0.1 to 3.0 mg/kg, CD4+ and CD8+ clones expanded.

Germline loops: CDR1 SGHTA, CDR2 FQGNSA. V shed 4 bases and J shed 7 bases, with 14 bases lying between them. CDR3 length: 13 residues. As to this clone: Its target is not known.

Sequencing was performed with immunoSEQ multiplex PCR; in TCRdb, only in-frame clones are kept and a portion is missing. Of about 41,000 clones in the sample, more than 70% were seen once. This TCR was sampled from an adult with an advanced solid tumor such as melanoma, head and neck, liver or kidney cancer. The V gene is TRBV7-2, the J gene TRBJ2-7; D not resolved. Source: CD4+ or CD8+ T cells sorted from blood, taken in a trial of the OX40 agonist ivuxolimab. The CDR3 sequence: CASSSQAPTEQYF. The CDR3 region has the DNA TGTGCCAGCAGCTCGCAGGCCCCTACTGAGCAGTACTTC. Based on the CDR3 plus reference TRBV7-2 and TRBJ2-7, the full variable domain is GAGVSQSPSNKVTEKGKDVELRCDPISGHTALYWYRQSLGQGLEFLIYFQGNSAPDKSGLPSDRFSAERTGGSVSTLTIQRTQQEDSAVYLCASSSQAPTEQYFGPGTRLTVT.